These T cell receptor beta chains were read from a single sample in a study of human T cells and chemical hapten exposure. Each CDR3 protein gets one entry after TCRdb re-called the RACE reads with MiXCR. Here the sample spans tens of thousands of distinct CDR3 sequences, 4.4% being singletons. The sequencing input was whole blood. The receptors derive from a human donor in good health. Some clones in this sample may be carry-over from other donors' samples. Each CDR3 is given with its conserved first and last residue. The D gene is left open where the match is weak. Expanded clones are given a class, and other clones once, few, many or no size at all.

v_call,j_call,d_call,clone_size,cdr3_nt,cdr3_aa
TRBV3-1,TRBJ2-5,-,many,TGTGCCAGCGGCAGAGTTGAAGAGACCCAGTACTTC,CASGRVEETQYF
TRBV4-1,TRBJ1-5,TRBD1,many,TGCGCCAGCAGCCTTGGCGGACAGGGCGTACGCAATCAGCCCCAGCATTTT,CASSLGGQGVRNQPQHF
TRBV14,TRBJ2-3,-,many,TGTGCCAGCAGCCTTAACTCCCTCACAGATACGCAGTATTTT,CASSLNSLTDTQYF
TRBV28,TRBJ2-4,TRBD1,many,TGTGCCAGCAGTCGGTCCCGAGGACAGGGTAGCCTAGCCAAAAACATTCAGTACTTC,CASSRSRGQGSLAKNIQYF
TRBV13,TRBJ2-5,TRBD2,many,TGTGCCAGCAGCACCGGGAGACTAGCGGGAGGAGGAGAGACCCAGTACTTC,CASSTGRLAGGGETQYF
TRBV4-1,TRBJ1-5,-,many,TGCGCCAGCAGCCAAGATAGGCGTAGATATCAGCCCCAGCATTTT,CASSQDRRRYQPQHF
TRBV7-3,TRBJ1-1,-,many,TGTGCCAGCAGGCTTCGACAGACTGAAGCTTTCTTT,CASRLRQTEAFF
TRBV27,TRBJ2-6,-,many,TGTGCCAGCAGGGAATCTGGGGCCAACGTCCTGACTTTC,CASRESGANVLTF
TRBV12-3/TRBV12-4,TRBJ2-6,-,few,TGTGCCAGCAGTCACAGACGGCTTGCGGGGGCCAACGTCCTGACTTTC,CASSHRRLAGANVLTF
TRBV12-3/TRBV12-4,TRBJ2-1,-,many,TGTGCCAGCAGTTCCGGGCTACTCGTGGACAATGAGCAGTTCTTC,CASSSGLLVDNEQFF
TRBV6-6,TRBJ2-7,-,-,TGTGCCAGCAGCAACCCCGGACCCTACGAGCAGTACTTC,CASSNPGPYEQYF
TRBV24-1,TRBJ2-3,TRBD1,few,TGTGCCACCAGTGATTGGACAGGGAAAACAGATACGCAGTATTTT,CATSDWTGKTDTQYF
TRBV21-1,TRBJ1-2,-,many,TGTGCCAGCCGGGGGGTCACCTATGGCTACACCTTC,CASRGVTYGYTF
TRBV27,TRBJ1-5,-,few,TGTGCCAGCAGCCCAGGTTATAGCAATCAGCCCCAGCATTTT,CASSPGYSNQPQHF
TRBV29-1,TRBJ2-5,-,-,TGCAGCGTTTCCCCCCAAGAGACCCAGTACTTC,CSVSPQETQYF
TRBV5-6,TRBJ2-7,-,-,TGTGCCAGCAGCTTTGCCGGGAAGGAGCAGTACTTC,CASSFAGKEQYF
TRBV29-1,TRBJ2-4,-,many,TGCAGCGTTGGGGGTGACAGCTTAGCCAAAAACATTCAGTACTTC,CSVGGDSLAKNIQYF
TRBV12-5,TRBJ2-3,TRBD1,many,TGTGCTAGTGGACCGGGACAGAGCACAGATACGCAGTATTTT,CASGPGQSTDTQYF
TRBV29-1,TRBJ2-6,-,many,TGCAGCGTTGATGGCGGCGGGACTGGGGCCAACGTCCTGACTTTC,CSVDGGGTGANVLTF
TRBV29-1,TRBJ1-1,TRBD1,-,TGCAGCGTTTTACCTCTGACAGGGGGAACTGAAGCTTTCTTT,CSVLPLTGGTEAFF
TRBV6-6,TRBJ1-2,TRBD1,many,TGTGCCAGCAGTCAATTTAAACAGGGGCCCACTAATGGCTACACCTTC,CASSQFKQGPTNGYTF
TRBV6-2/TRBV6-3,TRBJ1-1,TRBD1,few,TGTGCCAGCAGTTACTCGACAGGGAGAGGGACTGAAGCTTTCTTT,CASSYSTGRGTEAFF
TRBV7-2,TRBJ1-6,TRBD1,-,TGTGCCAGCAGCATGGGACAGGGACTTATTTATAATTCACCCCTCCACTTT,CASSMGQGLIYNSPLHF
TRBV15,TRBJ2-5,TRBD1,many,TGTGCCACCAGCAGAGATTTCGGACAGGAGCGAGAGACCCAGTACTTC,CATSRDFGQERETQYF
TRBV27,TRBJ1-6,TRBD1,many,TGTGCCGTGGGACAGGGGAGTTCACCCCTCCACTTT,CAVGQGSSPLHF
TRBV5-1,TRBJ2-5,TRBD1,-,TGCGCCAGCAGACTGGACAGGGGGCGAGAGACCCAGTACTTC,CASRLDRGRETQYF
TRBV29-1,TRBJ2-3,-,-,TGCAGCTTCAGACCATTAACTAGCACAGATACGCAGTATTTT,CSFRPLTSTDTQYF
TRBV4-1,TRBJ2-7,-,many,TGCGCCAGCAGCCAAGATGGGGGTACGGGCGAGCAGTACTTC,CASSQDGGTGEQYF
TRBV28,TRBJ1-5,-,few,TGTGCCAGCCAAAAGCTGTCACAGGGCAATCAGCCCCAGCATTTT,CASQKLSQGNQPQHF
TRBV27,TRBJ2-1,-,few,TGTGCCAGCAGGCCTTTAGTTACGGGAGCCGACAATGAGCAGTTCTTC,CASRPLVTGADNEQFF
TRBV30,TRBJ1-1,-,few,TGTGCCTGGAGTTCTGCCTCCTGGACTGAAGCTTTCTTT,CAWSSASWTEAFF
TRBV11-3,TRBJ2-3,TRBD2,many,TGTGCCAGCAGCACCCCACGGGAGGGCCTCGATACGCAGTATTTT,CASSTPREGLDTQYF
TRBV28,TRBJ2-3,TRBD2,-,TGTGCCAGTGGGGGGGTCCCCGCAGATACGCAGTATTTT,CASGGVPADTQYF
TRBV3-1,TRBJ1-1,TRBD1,many,TGTGCCAGCAGCTTCGGACAGGTGAACACTGAAGCTTTCTTT,CASSFGQVNTEAFF
TRBV28,TRBJ2-2,-,many,TGTGCCAGCAGTTTATTCGAGAGAAGAACCGGGGAGCTGTTTTTT,CASSLFERRTGELFF
TRBV25-1,TRBJ2-7,TRBD1,-,TGTGCCAGCAGTGAGAGACAGGGTGCCTACGAGCAGTACTTC,CASSERQGAYEQYF
TRBV7-9,TRBJ2-1,-,-,TGTGCCAGCAGCTTAGCCGGGAGCAATGAGCAGTTCTTC,CASSLAGSNEQFF